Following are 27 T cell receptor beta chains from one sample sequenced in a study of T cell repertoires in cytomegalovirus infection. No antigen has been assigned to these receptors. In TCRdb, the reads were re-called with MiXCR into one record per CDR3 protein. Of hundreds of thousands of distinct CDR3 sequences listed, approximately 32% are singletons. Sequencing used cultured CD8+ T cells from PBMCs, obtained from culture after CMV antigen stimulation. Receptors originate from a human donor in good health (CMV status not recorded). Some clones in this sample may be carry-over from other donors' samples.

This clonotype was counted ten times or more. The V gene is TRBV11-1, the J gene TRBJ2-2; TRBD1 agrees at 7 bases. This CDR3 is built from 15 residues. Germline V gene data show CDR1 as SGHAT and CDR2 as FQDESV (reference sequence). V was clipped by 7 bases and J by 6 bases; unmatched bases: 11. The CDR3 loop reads CASNFRQGFAGELFF. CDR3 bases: TGTGCCAGCAACTTCCGACAGGGCTTCGCCGGGGAGCTGTTTTTT.

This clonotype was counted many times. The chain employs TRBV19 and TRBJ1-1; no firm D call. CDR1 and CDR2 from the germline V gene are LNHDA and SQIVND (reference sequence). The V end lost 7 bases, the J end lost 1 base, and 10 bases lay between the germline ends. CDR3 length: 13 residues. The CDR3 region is CASMAGRNTEAFF. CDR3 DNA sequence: TGTGCCAGTATGGCGGGAAGGAACACTGAAGCTTTCTTT.

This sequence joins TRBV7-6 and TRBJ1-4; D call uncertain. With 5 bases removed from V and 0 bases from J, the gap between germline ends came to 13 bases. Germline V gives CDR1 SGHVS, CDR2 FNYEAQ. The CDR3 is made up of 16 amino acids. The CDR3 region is CASSRPQRTTNEKLFF. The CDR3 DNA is TGTGCCAGCAGCAGACCCCAGAGGACAACTAATGAAAAACTGTTTTTT.

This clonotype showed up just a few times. The CDR3: CASSQDLRNEQYV. CDR3 in DNA: TGCGCCAGCAGCCAAGATCTCCGGAACGAGCAGTACGTC. The chain is built from TRBV4-1 and TRBJ2-7; D gene uncertain. This CDR3 has 13 amino acids. Trimming took off 0 bases at V and 5 bases at J, with 8 bases between the two ends. Germline V gives CDR1 MGHRA, CDR2 YSYEKL.

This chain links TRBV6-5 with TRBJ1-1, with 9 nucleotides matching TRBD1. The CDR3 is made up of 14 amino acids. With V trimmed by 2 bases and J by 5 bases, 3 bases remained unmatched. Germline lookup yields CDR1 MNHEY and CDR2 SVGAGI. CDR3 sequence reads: CASSYNRGLTEAFF. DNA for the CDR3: TGTGCCAGCAGTTACAACAGGGGGCTTACTGAAGCTTTCTTT.

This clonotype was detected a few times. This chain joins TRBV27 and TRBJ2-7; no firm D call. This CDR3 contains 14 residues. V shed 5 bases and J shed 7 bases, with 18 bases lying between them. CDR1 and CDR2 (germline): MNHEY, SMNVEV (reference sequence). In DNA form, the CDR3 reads TGTGCCAGCAGTAAAGGCAGCGACCTTAGGGAGCAGTACTTC. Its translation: CASSKGSDLREQYF.

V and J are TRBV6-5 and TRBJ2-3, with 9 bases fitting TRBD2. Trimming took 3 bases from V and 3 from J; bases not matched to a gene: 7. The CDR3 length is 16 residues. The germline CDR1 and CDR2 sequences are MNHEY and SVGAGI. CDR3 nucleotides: TGTGCCAGCAGTTATGAGCTAGCGGGGAAGACAGATACGCAGTATTTT. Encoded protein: CASSYELAGKTDTQYF.

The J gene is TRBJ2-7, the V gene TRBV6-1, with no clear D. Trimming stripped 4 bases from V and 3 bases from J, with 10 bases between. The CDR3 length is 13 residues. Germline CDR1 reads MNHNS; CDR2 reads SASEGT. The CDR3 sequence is CASSVLGNYEQYV. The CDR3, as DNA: TGTGCCAGCAGTGTTCTGGGAAACTACGAGCAGTACGTC.

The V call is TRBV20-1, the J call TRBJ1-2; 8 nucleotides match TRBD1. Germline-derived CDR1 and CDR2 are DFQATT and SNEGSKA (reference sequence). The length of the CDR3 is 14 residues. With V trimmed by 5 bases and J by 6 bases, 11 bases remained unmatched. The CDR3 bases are TGCAGTGCTCCCGCAGACAGGGGCGATAATGGCTACACCTTC. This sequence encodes CSAPADRGDNGYTF.

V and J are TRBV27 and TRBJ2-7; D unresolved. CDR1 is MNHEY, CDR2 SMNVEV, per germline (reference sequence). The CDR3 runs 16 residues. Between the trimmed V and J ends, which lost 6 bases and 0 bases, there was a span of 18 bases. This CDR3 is CASSPRVGSSSYEQYF. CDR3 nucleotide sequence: TGTGCCAGCAGCCCCCGGGTGGGATCAAGCTCCTACGAGCAGTACTTC.

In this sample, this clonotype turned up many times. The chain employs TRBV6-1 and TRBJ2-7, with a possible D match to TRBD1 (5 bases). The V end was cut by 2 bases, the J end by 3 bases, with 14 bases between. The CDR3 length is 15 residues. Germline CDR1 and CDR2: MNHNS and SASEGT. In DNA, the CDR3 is TGTGCCAGCAGTGAATGGAGACAGAGCGACTACGAGCAGTACGTC. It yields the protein CASSEWRQSDYEQYV.

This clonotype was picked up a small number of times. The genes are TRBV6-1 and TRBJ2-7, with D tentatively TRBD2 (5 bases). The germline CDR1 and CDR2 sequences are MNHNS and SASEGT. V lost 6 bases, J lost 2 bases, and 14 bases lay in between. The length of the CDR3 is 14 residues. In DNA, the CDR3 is TGTGCCAGCAGCAGTCGGGGTCTAACCTACGAGCAGTACTTC. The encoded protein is CASSSRGLTYEQYF.

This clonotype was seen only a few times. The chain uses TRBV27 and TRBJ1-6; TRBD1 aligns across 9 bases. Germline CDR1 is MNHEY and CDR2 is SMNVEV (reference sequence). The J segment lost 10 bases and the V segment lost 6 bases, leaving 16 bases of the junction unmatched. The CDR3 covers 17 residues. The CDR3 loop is CASRREGQGGEKSPLHF. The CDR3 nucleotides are TGTGCCAGCAGGAGAGAGGGACAGGGAGGAGAGAAATCACCCCTCCACTTT.

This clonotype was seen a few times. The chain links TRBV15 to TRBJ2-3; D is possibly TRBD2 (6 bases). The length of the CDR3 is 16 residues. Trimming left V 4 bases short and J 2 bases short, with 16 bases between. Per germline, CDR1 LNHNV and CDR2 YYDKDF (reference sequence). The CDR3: CATSTPGLAYTDTQYF. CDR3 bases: TGTGCCACCAGCACCCCGGGCCTAGCGTACACAGATACGCAGTATTTT.

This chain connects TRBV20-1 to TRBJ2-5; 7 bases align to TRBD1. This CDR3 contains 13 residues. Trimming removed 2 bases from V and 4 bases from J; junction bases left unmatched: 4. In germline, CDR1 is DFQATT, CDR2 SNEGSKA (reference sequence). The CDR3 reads CSARQGVIETQYF. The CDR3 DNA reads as TGCAGTGCTAGACAGGGGGTCATAGAGACCCAGTACTTC.

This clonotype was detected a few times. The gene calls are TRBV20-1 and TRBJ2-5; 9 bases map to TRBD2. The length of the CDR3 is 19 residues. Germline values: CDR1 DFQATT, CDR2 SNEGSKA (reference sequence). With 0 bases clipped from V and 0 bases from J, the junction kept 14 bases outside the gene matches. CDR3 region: CSARDAQRGAWAYQETQYF. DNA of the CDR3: TGCAGTGCTAGAGATGCCCAGCGGGGGGCCTGGGCGTACCAAGAGACCCAGTACTTC.

For the CDR3, the DNA is TGTGCCAGTAGAGTCCGAGGACAGGGATACAATGAGCAGTTCTTC. It specifies CASRVRGQGYNEQFF. V and J are TRBV19 and TRBJ2-1; 8 bases align to TRBD1. The V segment lost 6 bases and the J segment 4 bases; nucleotides outside the gene matches: 8. The CDR3 contains 15 residues. Germline assignment: CDR1 LNHDA and CDR2 SQIVND (reference sequence).

This CDR3 reads CATLGSFFYNEQFF. The CDR3 region has the DNA TGTGCCACCTTGGGGTCCTTCTTCTACAATGAGCAGTTCTTC. The chain couples TRBV7-9 to TRBJ2-1; no firm D call. Germline V gives CDR1 SEHNR, CDR2 FQNEAQ (reference sequence). The CDR3 has 14 residues. Trimming left V 10 bases short and J 3 bases short, with 16 bases between.

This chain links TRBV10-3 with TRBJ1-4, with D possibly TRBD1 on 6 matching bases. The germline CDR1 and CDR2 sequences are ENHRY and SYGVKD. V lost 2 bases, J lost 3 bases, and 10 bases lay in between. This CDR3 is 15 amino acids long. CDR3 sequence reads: CAISEGGAANEKLFF. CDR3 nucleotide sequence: TGTGCCATCAGTGAGGGGGGGGCGGCTAATGAAAAACTGTTTTTT.

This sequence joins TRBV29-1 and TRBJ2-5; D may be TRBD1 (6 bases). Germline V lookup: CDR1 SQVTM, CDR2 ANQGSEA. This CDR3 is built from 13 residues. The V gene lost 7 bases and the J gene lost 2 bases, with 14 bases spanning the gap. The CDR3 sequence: CSGTERRQETQYF. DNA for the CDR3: TGCAGCGGGACAGAGAGGAGACAAGAGACCCAGTACTTC.

The CDR3 DNA reads TGCAGTGCTAGAGTCCTGGGGACAGGGTCCCACGAGCAGTACTTC. It translates to CSARVLGTGSHEQYF. The rearrangement joins TRBV20-1 to TRBJ2-7, with 9 bases lining up with TRBD1. Germline V lookup: CDR1 DFQATT, CDR2 SNEGSKA (reference sequence). This CDR3 comprises 15 residues. Trimming took 1 base from V and 5 from J; bases not matched to a gene: 9.

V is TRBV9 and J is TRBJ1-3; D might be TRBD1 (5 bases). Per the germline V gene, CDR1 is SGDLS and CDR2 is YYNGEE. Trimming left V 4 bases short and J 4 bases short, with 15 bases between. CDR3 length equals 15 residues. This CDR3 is CASSPGAGMGNTIYF. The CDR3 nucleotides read TGTGCCAGCAGCCCCGGGGCAGGGATGGGAAACACCATATATTTT.

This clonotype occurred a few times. This CDR3 reads CAVPGGQGANYGYTF. The CDR3, as DNA: TGTGCCGTCCCCGGAGGGCAAGGAGCTAACTATGGCTACACCTTC. The chain has TRBV12-3 or TRBV12-4 and TRBJ1-2; D not resolved. The CDR3 is made up of 15 amino acids. Trimming pared 11 bases from V and 0 bases from J, leaving 19 bases between.

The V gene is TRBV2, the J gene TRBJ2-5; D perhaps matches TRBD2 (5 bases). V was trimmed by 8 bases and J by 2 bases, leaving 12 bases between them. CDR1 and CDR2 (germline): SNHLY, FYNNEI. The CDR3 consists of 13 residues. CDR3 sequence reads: CASLHEGQETQYF. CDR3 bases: TGTGCCAGCCTTCACGAGGGTCAAGAGACCCAGTACTTC.

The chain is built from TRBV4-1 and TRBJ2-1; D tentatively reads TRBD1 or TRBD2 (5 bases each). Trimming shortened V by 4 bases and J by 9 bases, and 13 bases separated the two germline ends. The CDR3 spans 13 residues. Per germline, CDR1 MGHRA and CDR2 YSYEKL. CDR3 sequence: CASSPTAGTEQFF. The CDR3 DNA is TGCGCCAGCAGCCCGACTGCAGGGACTGAGCAGTTCTTC.

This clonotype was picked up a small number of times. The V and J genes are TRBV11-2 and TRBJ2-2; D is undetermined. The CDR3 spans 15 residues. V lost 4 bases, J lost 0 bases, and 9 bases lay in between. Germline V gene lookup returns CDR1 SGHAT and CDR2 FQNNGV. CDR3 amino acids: CASSYWSTNTGELFF. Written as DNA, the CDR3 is TGTGCCAGCAGCTACTGGAGTACGAACACCGGGGAGCTGTTTTTT.

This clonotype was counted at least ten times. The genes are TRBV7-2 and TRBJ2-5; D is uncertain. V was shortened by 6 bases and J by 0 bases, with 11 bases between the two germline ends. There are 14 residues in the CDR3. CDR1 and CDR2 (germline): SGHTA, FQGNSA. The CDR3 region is CASSLPVYQETQYF. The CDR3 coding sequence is TGTGCCAGCAGTTTACCTGTCTACCAAGAGACCCAGTACTTC.